This is a list of T cell receptor beta chains from one sample in a study of shared T cell receptors in the human thymus. Generated by immunoSEQ multiplex PCR, the TCRdb table keeps only in-frame clones and is missing some. The table lists about 610,000 clones, around 87% of them singletons, with approximately 0.01% in the top ten. These same records also appear under a second study, on human thymus T cells.

Sequenced material: thymocytes. The receptors were sampled from a boy under two years old with a congenital heart defect. The CDR3 runs from the conserved cysteine through the conserved F or W. Each record gives: J gene, clone size, V gene, D gene, CDR3 DNA, CDR3 protein. The D gene is left open where the match is weak. Expanded clones get a size class; other rows say once, few or many, or leave the size out.

TRBJ1-1	-	TRBV5-8	TRBD1	TGTGCCAGCAGCTTGGCGGACAGGGAGTGCCCTGAAGCTTTCTTT	CASSLADRECPEAFF
TRBJ2-1	-	TRBV19	-	TGTGCCAGTAGTATAATCCTAGCAGTGGCCTCCTACAATGAGCAGTTCTTC	CASSIILAVASYNEQFF
TRBJ2-7	-	TRBV27	TRBD2	TGTGCCAGCATGAGACTAGCCATCTCCTACGAGCAGTACTTC	CASMRLAISYEQYF
TRBJ2-7	once	TRBV5-1	-	TGCGCCAGCAGCTTGGTGGTCGTTAACAGGGAGCCCTACGAGCAGTACTTC	CASSLVVVNREPYEQYF
TRBJ2-1	-	TRBV2	TRBD2	TGTGCCACCGACGGTAGCGGGATGGACAATGAGCAGTTCTTC	CATDGSGMDNEQFF
TRBJ2-1	-	TRBV5-4	TRBD2	TGTGCCAGCAGCCCCCAGCGGGGACTAGTTCCGTCTAACTACAATGAGCAGTTCTTC	CASSPQRGLVPSNYNEQFF
TRBJ2-7	-	TRBV2	-	TGTGCCAGCACCCGGGACTGGGGACACGAGCAGTACTTC	CASTRDWGHEQYF
TRBJ2-7	-	TRBV5-6	TRBD2	TGTGCCAGCAGCGGGGGGACTAGCAGCTACGAGCAGTACTTC	CASSGGTSSYEQYF
TRBJ2-7	-	TRBV14	TRBD2	TGTGCCAGCAGCCGGGGGGGGAACGAGCAGTACTTC	CASSRGGNEQYF
TRBJ2-7	-	TRBV5-6	-	TGTGCCAGCACCCGCCCGGGACACTACGAGCAGTACTTC	CASTRPGHYEQYF
TRBJ2-3	once	TRBV4-3	-	TGCGCCAGCAGTAAGAGGGATCATAGCTCCGATACGCAGTATTTT	CASSKRDHSSDTQYF
TRBJ2-2	few	TRBV15	TRBD2	TGTGCCACCAGCAGAGATCGAGGGGATAGCGGGAGTGGTGGCACCGGGGAGCTGTTTTTT	CATSRDRGDSGSGGTGELFF
TRBJ2-1	-	TRBV6-6	-	TGTGCCAGCAGTTACTCGGGGCCGGCATTCAATGAGCAGTTCTTC	CASSYSGPAFNEQFF
TRBJ1-1	-	TRBV7-9	-	TGTGCCAGCAGCCTCCCCCGCGGGGGGCTGTTT	CASSLPRGGLF
TRBJ1-5	-	TRBV5-8	TRBD1	TGTGCCAGCAGCTCAGATAGCGGGACAGGGATGAGCAATCAGCCCCAGCATTTT	CASSSDSGTGMSNQPQHF
TRBJ2-7	-	TRBV30	-	TGTGCCTGGGGGGACTGGCTTCCTTCCTACGAGCAGTACTTC	CAWGDWLPSYEQYF
TRBJ1-5	-	TRBV15	-	TGTGCCACCAGCGGGCTCCCCCGGGGGGAGCCCCAGCATTTT	CATSGLPRGEPQHF
TRBJ2-1	few	TRBV21-1	-	TGTGCCAGCAGCAAAGTGATGAGGCTAGCGGGGCATGAGCAGTTCTTC	CASSKVMRLAGHEQFF
TRBJ2-1	-	TRBV4-3	-	TGCGCCAGCAGCCAAGACTGGTACGTCGAGGACTCCTACAATGAGCAGTTCTTC	CASSQDWYVEDSYNEQFF
TRBJ2-7	-	TRBV23-1	TRBD2	TGCGCCAGCAGCCGTAGACTAGCGGGACCTTCCTACGAGCAGTACTTC	CASSRRLAGPSYEQYF
TRBJ2-1	-	TRBV15	TRBD2	TGTGCCACCAGCAGAGATTTGGCTAGCGGGTTCAAAAATGAGCAGTTCTTC	CATSRDLASGFKNEQFF
TRBJ2-4	-	TRBV14	TRBD2	TGTGCCAGCAGCCGTTCGAGTAGCGGGAGAACCAAAAACATTCAGTACTTC	CASSRSSSGRTKNIQYF
TRBJ1-5	-	TRBV28	-	TGTGCCAGCAGTAGGGGATCGGGCAATCAGCCCCAGCATTTT	CASSRGSGNQPQHF
TRBJ2-3	-	TRBV5-1	TRBD2	TGCGCCAGCAGCGCCTCTAAAGGGAAGCGGGAGATTCTCACAGATACGCAGTATTTT	CASSASKGKREILTDTQYF
TRBJ1-2	-	TRBV15	TRBD1	TGTGCCACCAGCAATCGGACAGGGGGAGTTTATGGCTACACCTTC	CATSNRTGGVYGYTF
TRBJ2-2	-	TRBV28	TRBD2	TGTGCCAGCAGAGTCCTACTAGCGGGAGCGGGGACCGGGGAGCTGTTTTTT	CASRVLLAGAGTGELFF
TRBJ2-7	-	TRBV15	TRBD1	TGTGCCACCAGCCCTACCCGGACAGGGGGGACTGGAGAGCAGTACTTC	CATSPTRTGGTGEQYF
TRBJ2-7	-	TRBV7-2	-	TGTGCCAGCAGCTTGAGTGGGGACTTTCAAGAGCAGTACTTC	CASSLSGDFQEQYF
TRBJ2-1	-	TRBV11-3	-	TGTGCCAGCAGCACCTCCGGGACACCCTCCTACAATGAGCAGTTCTTC	CASSTSGTPSYNEQFF